This TCR beta chain appears in the sequencing data of a study of cytomegalovirus exposure and HLA in healthy donors. In the study overall: In a later analysis, the roughly 120 validation repertoires were reported to have used the same platform as the roughly 610 first-cohort repertoires. Broader study findings: The classifier was said to identify cytomegalovirus status with high specificity and sensitivity. Approximately 160 TCR beta chains were listed as cytomegalovirus-associated.

Turning to this clone: Its antigen remains unknown. Other DNA sequences in this sample translate to the same CDR3.

CDR1 is KGHSH and CDR2 is LQKENI in the germline V gene. The CDR3 loop spans 14 amino acids. Trimming took 2 bases from V and 0 from J, leaving 8 bases between them. TCRdb's copy holds only in-frame clones and misses some; the assay was immunoSEQ multiplex PCR. The sample shows roughly 300,000 clones, about nine tenths of them seen only once. The chain uses TRBV18 and TRBJ2-7, with no clear D. Sequencing was carried out using PBMCs. This clonotype was sampled from a young woman in good health and CMV-seronegative. DNA of the CDR3: TGTGCCAGCTCACCATTAGCCGGCTCCTACGAGCAGTACTTC. Its translation: CASSPLAGSYEQYF.